Listed below are T cell receptor beta chains from one sample, sequenced in a study of prognosis after radiotherapy for stage I lung cancer. TCRdb independently ran MiXCR on the multiplex PCR reads; one entry per CDR3 protein. The table has about 12,000 distinct CDR3 sequences, about 56% seen once. The source material was PBMCs, sampled before or after stereotactic body radiation therapy (not recorded which). The receptor set was obtained from a donor older than 45 with non-small cell lung cancer. Each CDR3 is given with its conserved first and last residue.

v_call	j_call	cdr3_aa
TRBV7-9	TRBJ2-2	CARPRGFQRTPNTGELFF
TRBV20-1	TRBJ2-5	CSATGTSGSGKTQYF
TRBV4-1	TRBJ2-5	CASTQAAGTNSGTQYF
TRBV6-1	TRBJ2-7	CASSERSPGGSEQYF
TRBV5-4	TRBJ1-1	CASSTDTHTEAFF
TRBV12-5	TRBJ2-1	CASVATGGAEQFF
TRBV9	TRBJ2-7	CASSAGLAFSYEQYF
TRBV12-3/TRBV12-4	TRBJ2-1	CASSARLAGVYNEQFF
TRBV5-1	TRBJ1-2	CASSLGGTNHGCTF
TRBV28	TRBJ2-3	CASSPGQTDTQYF
TRBV20-1	TRBJ1-5	CSARDSRVDQPQHF
TRBV19	TRBJ2-6	CAGTFSGANVMTF
TRBV20-1	TRBJ2-5	CSASRAGADETQYF
TRBV12-3/TRBV12-4	TRBJ1-5	CASSMTGNQPQHF
TRBV11-3	TRBJ2-1	CASSSGLQEQFF
TRBV18	TRBJ1-1	CASSPRNRGGVNTEAFF
TRBV28	TRBJ2-7	CASMSGPYEQYF
TRBV2	TRBJ2-1	CASSTDMGEQFF
TRBV9	TRBJ1-2	CASSVATGGGYTF
TRBV5-5	TRBJ2-7	CASSLDTGIYEQYF
TRBV30	TRBJ2-3	CAWSGTGDTDTQYF
TRBV9	TRBJ1-1	CASSGGQGYTEAFF
TRBV19	TRBJ2-2	CASSISGRWNTGELFF
TRBV19	TRBJ1-1	CASSIGHTEAFF
TRBV7-9	TRBJ2-2	CASSFGVSNTGELFF
TRBV6-4	TRBJ1-3	CASRAGGVGGNTIYF
TRBV20-1	TRBJ2-5	CSARDRKAGAETQYF
TRBV3-1	TRBJ2-7	CASSPRDSSYEQYF
TRBV30	TRBJ2-4	CAWSARTNVNIQYF
TRBV2	TRBJ1-1	CASSGADRGYTEAFF
TRBV6-2/TRBV6-3	TRBJ2-7	CASSPTIGRGYEQYF
TRBV7-2	TRBJ2-5	CASSRQGLQETQYF
TRBV19	TRBJ1-2	CASFPGPGAYGYTF
TRBV27	TRBJ2-7	CASSLSAGRQWQYF
TRBV12-3/TRBV12-4	TRBJ2-3	CATNRGQGLDTQYF
TRBV11-2	TRBJ2-2	CASSLILVGTGELFF
TRBV20-1	TRBJ1-3	CSARERDRARNTIYF
TRBV5-4	TRBJ2-3	CASSLGGDRTDTQYF
TRBV20-1	TRBJ1-2	CSARRVILEDNGYTF
TRBV2	TRBJ1-2	CASTVGTGPLNGYTF
TRBV6-1	TRBJ2-7	CASSIQYEQYF
TRBV24-1	TRBJ2-7	CATSVGQGSYEQYF